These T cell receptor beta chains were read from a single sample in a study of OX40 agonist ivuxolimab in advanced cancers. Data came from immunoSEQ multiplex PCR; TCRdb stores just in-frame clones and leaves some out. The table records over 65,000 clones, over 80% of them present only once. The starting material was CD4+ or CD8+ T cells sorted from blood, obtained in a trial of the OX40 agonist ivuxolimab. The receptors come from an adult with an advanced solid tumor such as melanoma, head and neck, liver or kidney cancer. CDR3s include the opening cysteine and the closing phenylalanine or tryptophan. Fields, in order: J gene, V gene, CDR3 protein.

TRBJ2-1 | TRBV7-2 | CASSPSLGEQFF
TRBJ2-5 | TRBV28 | CASNPGGAQETQYF
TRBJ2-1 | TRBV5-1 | CASSPGLAGGPGSHNEQFF
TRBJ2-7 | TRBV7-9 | CASSPLPGDEQYF
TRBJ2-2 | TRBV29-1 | CSVAVAGGWTGELFF
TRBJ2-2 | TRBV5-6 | CASRPRGRGRDTGELFF
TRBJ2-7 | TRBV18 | CASSPRNLGTSGIYEQYF
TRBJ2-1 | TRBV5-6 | CATQGSGRAVNGEQFF
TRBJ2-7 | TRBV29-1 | CSVELQGGVYEQYF
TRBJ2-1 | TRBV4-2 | CASSQASYNEQFF
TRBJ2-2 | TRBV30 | CAWSVLGELFF
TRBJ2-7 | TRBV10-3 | CAISSGSSYEQYF
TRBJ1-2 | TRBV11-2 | CASSMGQTPYGYTF
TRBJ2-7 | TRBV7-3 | CASSRFGLAVYEQYF
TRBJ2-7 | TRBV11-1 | CASSLGTGSSYEQYF
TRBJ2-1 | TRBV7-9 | CASSQGDRASNEQFF
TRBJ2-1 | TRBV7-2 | CASSSTSGRNEQFF
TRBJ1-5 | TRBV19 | CASSIDLWRGNQPQHF
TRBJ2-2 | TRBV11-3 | CASSWAGENTGELFF
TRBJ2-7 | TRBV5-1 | CASSLGPGANEQYF
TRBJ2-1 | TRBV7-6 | CASSLVLNAEQFF
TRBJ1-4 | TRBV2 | CASITDRTNEKLFF
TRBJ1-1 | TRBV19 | CASSIAQGRNTEAFF
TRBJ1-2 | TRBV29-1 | CSVEFSGQGDYGYTF
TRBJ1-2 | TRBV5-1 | CASSLEPTNYGYTF
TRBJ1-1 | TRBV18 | CASSPGTGTAEAFF
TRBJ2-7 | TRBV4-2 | CASSPFGGASGIYEQYF